The source of this T cell receptor beta chain is a study of PD-L1 blockade in urothelial cancer. Study as a whole: Atezolizumab 1,200 mg was given intravenously every 3 weeks, starting 2014. Male sex and bladder-origin urothelial cancer characterized twenty-five of the 29 patients.

As to time point: peripheral blood 6 weeks after treatment start. A word on this clone: No antigen is known for it.

The study, taken as a whole, reports: Better progression-free and overall survival followed lower pretreatment blood clonality.

TCRdb's copy holds only in-frame clones and misses some; the assay was immunoSEQ multiplex PCR. The table shows 30,000 or so clones, with about 88% occurring only once. The CDR3 extends over 15 amino acids. The germline gives CDR1 MDHEN, CDR2 SYDVKM. The germline V and J ends were trimmed by 6 bases and 4 bases, with 18 bases remaining between them. The chain carries TRBV28 and TRBJ2-5; the D gene is possibly TRBD1 (6 bases). The sample consisted of PBMCs, taken around atezolizumab (anti-PD-L1) treatment. This sequence was found in an older man with urothelial cancer. The DNA of the CDR3 is TGTGCCAGCAGATCGACAGGACCCATCTTAGAGACCCAGTACTTC. This gives the protein CASRSTGPILETQYF.